What follows are 4 T cell receptor beta chains derived from one specimen sequenced in a study of regulatory T cells in long-lasting Graves disease. Sequencing libraries for TCR beta were prepared with iRepertoire HTBI primers and Arm-PCR of CDR3 regions. Each CDR3 protein gets one entry after TCRdb re-called the multiplex PCR reads with MiXCR. This table holds 500,000 to 700,000 distinct CDR3 sequences, roughly 15% found once. The time point was: newly diagnosed GD, antithyroid drugs for less than 3 months. Extracted RNA from PBMCs served as the source of the TCR library. These data also formed part of another study, on T cells in Graves' hyperthyroidism and ophthalmopathy.

The sample consisted of peripheral blood mononuclear cells (PBMCs), taken at new diagnosis, from a patient treated with antithyroid drugs. Receptors originate from a woman aged 25 to 39 with Graves disease.

This clonotype was detected many times. This chain links TRBV12-5 with TRBJ1-2; D possibly corresponds to TRBD1 (6 bases). CDR3 size: 11 residues. The germline V gene encodes CDR1 LGHNT and CDR2 FRNRAP. Trimming left V 6 bases short and J 7 bases short, with 9 bases between. DNA of the CDR3: TGTGCTAGTGGGAGGGGGGCTGGCTACACCTTC. It is translated as CASGRGAGYTF.

The rearrangement uses TRBV5-1 and TRBJ2-7; 16 bases align to TRBD2. The CDR3 is 17 residues long. Germline CDR1 and CDR2: SGHRS and YFSETQ. The ends lost 4 bases at V and 4 bases at J; junction bases unmatched: 8. CDR3 sequence (DNA): TGCGCCAGCAGCCGGGGGACTAGCGGGAGGGACCCATACGAGCAGTACTTC. Translation: CASSRGTSGRDPYEQYF.

V gene TRBV11-2 combines with J gene TRBJ1-2; 11 nucleotides match TRBD1. The CDR3 has 15 residues. With V trimmed by 7 bases and J by 4 bases, 8 bases remained unmatched. Germline V CDR1 and CDR2: SGHAT, FQNNGV. Written as DNA, the CDR3 is TGTGCCAGCACCCACCGGGACAGGGGGTTCTATGGCTACACCTTC. This gives the protein CASTHRDRGFYGYTF.

This clonotype was counted once. The chain has TRBV30 and TRBJ2-7, with D tentatively TRBD1 or TRBD2 (6 bases each). CDR3 length equals 17 residues. V lost 5 bases and J lost 3, with 26 bases in between. CDR1 and CDR2 from the germline V gene are GTSNPN and SVGIG (reference sequence). CDR3 DNA sequence: TGTGCCTGGGGGTTGACAGGCTGGGGGGTCGGGGTCTACGAGCAGTACTTC. It translates to CAWGLTGWGVGVYEQYF.